Described below is a single T cell receptor beta chain sequence and its context. This sample was included in a study of neoadjuvant anti-PD-1 for oral cavity cancer. Turning to the study itself: Non-progressing patients received a fourth nivolumab dose near day 43, then surgery on days 50-56.

Produced via immunoSEQ multiplex PCR; TCRdb's table is partial and in-frame only. The sample has roughly 18,000 clones, approximately 79% seen once. The CDR3 sequence is 14 residues long. CDR1 and CDR2 (germline): WNHNN, SYGVQD (reference sequence). V lost 4 bases and J lost 5, with 11 bases in between. Patients were newly diagnosed with stage II-IVA oral cavity squamous cell carcinoma without prior systemic or radiation treatment. PBMCs were not maintained or expanded in culture before analysis. The V gene is TRBV10-1, the J gene TRBJ2-2; D might be TRBD1 (5 bases). The TCR comes from a person aged 35-80 years with oral cavity squamous cell carcinoma. The source was PBMCs, collected before nivolumab (anti-PD-1) treatment. The CDR3 is CASSVGAGTGELFF. DNA for the CDR3: TGCGCCAGCAGTGTTGGGGCTGGGACCGGGGAGCTGTTTTTT.